This T cell receptor (beta chain) derives from a study of CD8+CD57+ T cells in acquired aplastic anemia. For the study at large: The average for DNA from sorted CD4+ and CD8+ cells was about 2.9 ug. Study conclusions and caveats: Patients and healthy controls showed no significant CD8+ Simpson's diversity difference. Patients and controls shared 25 to 30 CD8+ CDR3 sequences, highly expressed in patients.

At least ten counts were recorded for this clonotype. Its antigen is not identified. Genomic DNA provided the template from which TCR beta VDJ and CDR3 profiles were obtained. A single record per CDR3 protein comes from TCRdb applying MiXCR to the reads. The repertoire holds a few hundred thousand distinct CDR3 sequences, with over 25% as singletons. Before being chosen for sequencing, patients had shown CD8+CD57+ cell expansion by flow cytometry. Severe acquired aplastic anemia affected all patients. This CDR3 has 15 amino acids. Deletions cut 0 bases from V and 0 bases from J, with 9 bases between. The germline V gene encodes CDR1 SGDLS and CDR2 YYNGEE.

The sequenced sample was sorted CD4+, CD8+, or CD8+CD57+ T cells (not recorded which) from PBMCs. V usage is TRBV9 and J usage is TRBJ1-2, with D hard to call. The origin of this receptor is a human donor with aplastic anemia. CDR3 nucleotide sequence: TGTGCCAGCAGCGTAGTGGGCTCGGCTAACTATGGCTACACCTTC. Protein sequence: CASSVVGSANYGYTF.